The present TCR beta chain was sequenced within a study of CD8 T cells in ankylosing spondylitis. This clonotype was counted ten times or more. The CDR3 spans 15 residues. Looked up from germline, CDR1 is MNHEY and CDR2 is SMNVEV (reference sequence). V gave up 0 bases and J gave up 4 bases, with 9 bases separating them. Each CDR3 protein is one row after TCRdb ran MiXCR on the 5' RACE reads. The sample records under 200,000 distinct CDR3 sequences, 10% to 15% being singletons. The rearrangement joins TRBV27 to TRBJ2-2; D possibly uses TRBD1 or TRBD2 (6 bases each). The sequence was obtained from a female donor with ankylosing spondylitis or in good health (not recorded which). The sequenced material came from blood, either unsorted or a sorted T cell fraction (not recorded which). The CDR3 region has the DNA TGTGCCAGCAGTTTATCCGGGGGCAGCACCGGGGAGCTGTTTTTT. Translated: CASSLSGGSTGELFF.